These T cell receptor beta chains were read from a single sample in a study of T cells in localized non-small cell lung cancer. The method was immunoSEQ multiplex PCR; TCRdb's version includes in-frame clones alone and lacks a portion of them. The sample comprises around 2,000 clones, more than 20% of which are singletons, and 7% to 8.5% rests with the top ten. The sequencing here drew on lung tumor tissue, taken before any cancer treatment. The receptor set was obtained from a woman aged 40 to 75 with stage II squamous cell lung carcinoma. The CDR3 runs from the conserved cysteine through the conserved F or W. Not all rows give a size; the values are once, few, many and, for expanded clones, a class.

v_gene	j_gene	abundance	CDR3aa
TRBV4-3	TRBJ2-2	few	CASSQDGAGVPPGELFF
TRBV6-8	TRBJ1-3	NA	CASRQESSGNTIYF
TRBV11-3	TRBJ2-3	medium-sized	CASSPRGLAVDTQYF
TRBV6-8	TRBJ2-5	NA	CASSRQDRETQYF
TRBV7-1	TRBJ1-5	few	CASSLWDRDNQPQHF
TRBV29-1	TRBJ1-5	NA	CSVSRDYGQPQHF
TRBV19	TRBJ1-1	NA	CASSTRTGTEAFF
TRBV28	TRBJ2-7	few	CASSLAPYEQYF
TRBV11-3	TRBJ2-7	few	CASSPWGLHSYEQYF
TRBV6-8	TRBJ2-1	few	CASSLGGQGYNEQFF
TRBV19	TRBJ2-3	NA	CASSIDGTGLPNWVDTQYF
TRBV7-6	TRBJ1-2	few	CASSFDGEIIGSGYTF
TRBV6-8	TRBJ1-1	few	CASLRDPNTEAFF
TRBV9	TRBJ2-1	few	CASRGDYNEQFF
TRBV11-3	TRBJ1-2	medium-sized	CASSLGAGTNGYTF
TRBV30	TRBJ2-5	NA	CAWTSGRLRETQYF
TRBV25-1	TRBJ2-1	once	CASSEWGSSYNEQFF
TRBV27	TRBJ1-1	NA	CASSLSKGPGGPRAEAFF
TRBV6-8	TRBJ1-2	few	CASSPQGVFPYGYTF
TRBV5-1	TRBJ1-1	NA	CASSLGTGPLTEAFF
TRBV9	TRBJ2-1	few	CASSVAGGRLFF
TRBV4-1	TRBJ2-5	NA	CASSFGTAEETQYF
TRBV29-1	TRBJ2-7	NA	CSVEDDRVLEQYF
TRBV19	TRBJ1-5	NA	CASNRGEGNQPQHF
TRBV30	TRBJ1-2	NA	CAWSADRGAHGYTF
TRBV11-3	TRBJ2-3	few	CASSFQRGTDTQYF
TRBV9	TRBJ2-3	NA	CASSVALAGPYTDTQYF
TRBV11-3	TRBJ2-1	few	CASSPGPNRNEQFF
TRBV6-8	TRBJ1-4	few	CASSYDRGYEKLFF
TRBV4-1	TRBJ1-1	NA	CASSQDPADEAFF
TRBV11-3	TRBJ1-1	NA	CASSWGGPLNTEAFF
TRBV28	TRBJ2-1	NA	CASSLLGSGSSDEQFF
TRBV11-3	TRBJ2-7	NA	CASSPSTAPYEQYF
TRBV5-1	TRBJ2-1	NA	CASRAGTSGRSYNEQFF
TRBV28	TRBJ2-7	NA	CASLRSGPRGGEQYF
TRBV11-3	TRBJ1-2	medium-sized	CASSDGTTDGGYTF
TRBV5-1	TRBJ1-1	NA	CASSRGQENTEAFF